The rows below give T cell receptor beta chains drawn from one sample of a study of control samples from healthy donors and cancer patients. The table came from immunoSEQ multiplex PCR; TCRdb's copy has only in-frame clones and leaves some out. The sample shows about 120,000 clones, roughly nine tenths of them seen only once. Sequencing used PBMCs. These receptor sequences come from a woman between 45 and 65 years old with colorectal cancer. Each CDR3 is given with its conserved first and last residue. The D gene is left open where the match is weak. Clone size is given for some rows only: seen once, a few or many times, or a class if the clone is expanded.

CDR3 protein: CASSLTTDTQYF; CDR3 DNA: TGTGCCAGCAGCTTAACCACAGATACGCAGTATTTT; D gene: -; J gene: TRBJ2-3; clone size: -; V gene: TRBV5-6
CDR3 protein: CASSPGFRNDYGYTF; CDR3 DNA: TGTGCCAGCAGCCCCGGTTTCAGGAATGATTATGGCTACACCTTC; D gene: -; J gene: TRBJ1-2; clone size: -; V gene: TRBV7-9
CDR3 protein: CASSVASNSGEPQHF; CDR3 DNA: TGTGCCAGCAGCGTAGCTTCTAACAGCGGGGAGCCCCAGCATTTT; D gene: -; J gene: TRBJ1-5; clone size: -; V gene: TRBV9
CDR3 protein: CASSPRTVTYEQYF; CDR3 DNA: TGTGCCAGCTCACCCAGGACAGTTACCTACGAGCAGTACTTC; D gene: -; J gene: TRBJ2-7; clone size: -; V gene: TRBV18
CDR3 protein: CASGEETQYF; CDR3 DNA: TGTGCCAGCGGAGAGGAGACCCAGTACTTC; D gene: -; J gene: TRBJ2-5; clone size: -; V gene: TRBV2
CDR3 protein: CASSVDRANTEAFF; CDR3 DNA: TGTGCCAGCAGCGTTGACAGGGCCAACACTGAAGCTTTCTTT; D gene: TRBD1; J gene: TRBJ1-1; clone size: -; V gene: TRBV5-5
CDR3 protein: CASRSSGTGKAFF; CDR3 DNA: TGTGCCAGCAGGTCCTCCGGGACAGGGAAAGCTTTCTTT; D gene: TRBD1; J gene: TRBJ1-1; clone size: -; V gene: TRBV25-1
CDR3 protein: CASSETSGGELFF; CDR3 DNA: TGTGCCAGCAGCGAAACCTCAGGGGGGGAGCTGTTTTTT; D gene: -; J gene: TRBJ2-2; clone size: -; V gene: TRBV7-2
CDR3 protein: CASSWLAASYEQYF; CDR3 DNA: TGCGCCAGCAGCTGGCTAGCGGCCTCCTACGAGCAGTACTTC; D gene: TRBD2; J gene: TRBJ2-7; clone size: -; V gene: TRBV5-1
CDR3 protein: CASSFWGQETQYF; CDR3 DNA: TGTGCTAGCAGCTTTTGGGGCCAAGAGACCCAGTACTTC; D gene: -; J gene: TRBJ2-5; clone size: -; V gene: TRBV7-7
CDR3 protein: CASRDIRSGSPLHF; CDR3 DNA: TGTGCCAGTAGGGACATCCGGTCTGGGTCACCCCTCCACTTT; D gene: -; J gene: TRBJ1-6; clone size: -; V gene: TRBV19
CDR3 protein: CASSFYRDIQYF; CDR3 DNA: TGTGCCAGCAGTTTTTACAGGGACATTCAGTACTTC; D gene: -; J gene: TRBJ2-4; clone size: -; V gene: TRBV12-3/TRBV12-4
CDR3 protein: CASSRREPFGNEQFF; CDR3 DNA: TGTGCCAGCAGCCGAAGAGAGCCTTTCGGAAATGAGCAGTTCTTC; D gene: -; J gene: TRBJ2-1; clone size: once; V gene: TRBV6-5
CDR3 protein: CASSSQTSGANVLTF; CDR3 DNA: TGCGCCAGCAGCTCTCAGACCTCTGGGGCCAACGTCCTGACTTTC; D gene: -; J gene: TRBJ2-6; clone size: -; V gene: TRBV5-1
CDR3 protein: CASSFESQALGTQYF; CDR3 DNA: TGTGCCAGCAGCTTTGAGTCCCAGGCCCTAGGGACCCAGTACTTC; D gene: -; J gene: TRBJ2-5; clone size: -; V gene: TRBV11-2
CDR3 protein: CASSISGGSGNQPQHF; CDR3 DNA: TGTGCCAGTAGTATTTCGGGGGGCAGTGGCAATCAGCCCCAGCATTTT; D gene: -; J gene: TRBJ1-5; clone size: -; V gene: TRBV19
CDR3 protein: CASTPDRAKNIQYF; CDR3 DNA: TGTGCCAGCACCCCTGACCGAGCCAAAAACATTCAGTACTTC; D gene: -; J gene: TRBJ2-4; clone size: -; V gene: TRBV2
CDR3 protein: CASSLGMGQGAVNEQFF; CDR3 DNA: TGTGCCAGCAGCTTAGGAATGGGACAGGGGGCGGTGAATGAGCAGTTCTTC; D gene: TRBD1; J gene: TRBJ2-1; clone size: -; V gene: TRBV7-3